A selection of T cell receptor beta chains follows, all from one sample in a study of blood T cell repertoires in COVID-19. TCRdb keeps only in-frame clones here, not all; method: immunoSEQ multiplex PCR. The repertoire has 140,000 or so clones, approximately 80% of them found once; the top ten carry roughly 10%. Specimen: peripheral blood. The receptor source for this set is a man in his sixties with active or convalescent COVID-19. CDR3s include the opening cysteine and the closing phenylalanine or tryptophan. D genes are given only for firm matches. Clone size, where shown, is once, few, many, or a class for clones that have expanded.

CDR3 protein	CDR3 DNA	clone size	V gene	J gene	D gene
CASSEGPINYGYTF	TGTGCCAGCAGTGAAGGGCCGATTAACTATGGCTACACCTTC	-	TRBV6-1	TRBJ1-2	-
CASEAGVTGELFF	TGTGCCAGTGAGGCGGGGGTCACCGGGGAGCTGTTTTTT	-	TRBV19	TRBJ2-2	TRBD2
CASSPGTGGYQPQHF	TGTGCCAGCAGCCCAGGGACAGGGGGCTATCAGCCCCAGCATTTT	-	TRBV7-2	TRBJ1-5	TRBD1
CASSNGQRGSTEAFF	TGTGCCAGCAGCAACGGACAGCGGGGGTCCACTGAAGCTTTCTTT	few	TRBV7-2	TRBJ1-1	-
CASSLGGVKNIQYF	TGTGCCAGCAGCCTCGGAGGTGTCAAAAACATTCAGTACTTC	-	TRBV28	TRBJ2-4	-
CASSVSGTSANEQFF	TGTGCCAGCAGCGTTTCCGGGACTAGCGCTAATGAGCAGTTCTTC	few	TRBV11-3	TRBJ2-1	TRBD2
CSVRLGLQNTEAFF	TGCAGCGTCCGCCTGGGACTCCAGAACACTGAAGCTTTCTTT	few	TRBV29-1	TRBJ1-1	-
CASSEAGQGNQPQHF	TGTGCCAGCAGTGAAGCCGGGCAGGGGAATCAGCCCCAGCATTTT	-	TRBV2	TRBJ1-5	-
CASGRDNTGELFF	TGTGCCAGCGGCCGGGATAACACCGGGGAGCTGTTTTTT	-	TRBV27	TRBJ2-2	-
CASSWGGGSSYEQYF	TGTGCCAGCAGCTGGGGGGGTGGGAGCTCCTACGAGCAGTACTTC	once	TRBV11-3	TRBJ2-7	TRBD2
CASLQGGQGNEKLFF	TGTGCCAGCTTACAAGGGGGACAGGGTAATGAAAAACTGTTTTTT	-	TRBV2	TRBJ1-4	TRBD1
CASSTHSLNYGYTF	TGTGCCAGCAGTACCCATAGCCTTAACTATGGCTACACCTTC	once	TRBV27	TRBJ1-2	-
CASSKARQGANTEAFF	TGTGCCAGCAGCAAAGCGAGACAGGGGGCGAACACTGAAGCTTTCTTT	few	TRBV21-1	TRBJ1-1	-
CASSSWTGGISNQPQHF	TGTGCCAGCAGCTCCTGGACAGGGGGAATTAGCAATCAGCCCCAGCATTTT	-	TRBV7-9	TRBJ1-5	TRBD1
CASRVAGDADTQYF	TGCGCCAGCCGGGTAGCGGGAGACGCAGATACGCAGTATTTT	-	TRBV5-1	TRBJ2-3	TRBD2
CASSIEGFGTGKDYGYTF	TGTGCCAGTAGTATAGAAGGTTTCGGGACAGGGAAGGACTATGGCTACACCTTC	once	TRBV19	TRBJ1-2	TRBD1
CASSIDQDTQYF	TGTGCCAGTAGTATAGATCAAGATACGCAGTATTTT	-	TRBV19	TRBJ2-3	-
CASSVYDTGELFF	TGTGCCAGCAGCGTATATGACACCGGGGAGCTGTTTTTT	-	TRBV9	TRBJ2-2	-
CASSLGYGGLLYEQYF	TGTGCCAGCAGCTTGGGGTACGGGGGGTTGTTGTACGAGCAGTACTTC	-	TRBV5-4	TRBJ2-7	TRBD2
CASSQRGTGFPVEYF	TGTGCCAGCAGTCAGAGAGGCACAGGGTTCCCAGTGGAGTATTTT	-	TRBV27	TRBJ2-3	-
CASSPQGREGQPQHF	TGCGCCAGCAGCCCGCAGGGGCGGGAGGGTCAGCCCCAGCATTTT	few	TRBV5-1	TRBJ1-5	-
CASSLGPGGRPVEEQYF	TGTGCCAGCAGCTTGGGACCCGGGGGTCGCCCAGTGGAGGAGCAGTACTTC	-	TRBV5-6	TRBJ2-7	-
CASSYLERVTETQYF	TGTGCCAGCAGTTACCTAGAGCGGGTAACAGAGACCCAGTACTTC	-	TRBV6-2/TRBV6-3	TRBJ2-5	-
CASSPGDSHHSGNTIYF	TGTGCCAGCTCACCTGGGGACAGCCACCACTCTGGAAACACCATATATTTT	few	TRBV18	TRBJ1-3	TRBD1
CASSPRAARSFNYGYTF	TGTGCCAGCAGCCCCAGGGCAGCCCGGAGCTTTAACTATGGCTACACCTTC	-	TRBV7-8	TRBJ1-2	-
CSVVGSGELFF	TGCAGCGTTGTCGGGAGCGGGGAGCTGTTTTTT	-	TRBV29-1	TRBJ2-2	-
CASSQRAGVAKNIQYF	TGTGCCAGCAGCCAACGGGCGGGGGTAGCCAAAAACATTCAGTACTTC	-	TRBV11-3	TRBJ2-4	TRBD2